The 30 T cell receptor beta chains in this list originate from one sample, sequenced in a study of CD8+ T cells in alopecia areata. RNA extraction and reverse transcription yielded cDNA as sequencing template. TCRdb's copy holds only in-frame clones and misses some; the assay was immunoSEQ multiplex PCR. This sample comprises approximately 110,000 clones, none seen once only. Input material: lesional skin. Receptor source: a C3H/HeJ mouse with alopecia areata. MHC haplotype: H2-k.

With respect to this clone: Genes here carry mouse names. With the read ending 4 residues before the CDR3 end, the germline J gene is used to fill in that end. The V gene is TRBV1, the J gene TRBJ2-2; TRBD1 might be the D (5 bases). The CDR3 is 15 residues long. Germline lookup yields CDR1 NSQYPW and CDR2 LRSPGD (reference sequence). Trimming stripped 4 bases from V and 0 bases from J, with 9 bases between. The CDR3 sequence: CTCSGQGANTGQLYF. The sequenced CDR3 bases are TGCACCTGCAGTGGGCAGGGTGCAAACACCGGG.

This clone has more than one count but fewer than ten. These gene names are mouse names. The CDR3 is CASSRGDWGYAEQFF. The part of the CDR3 DNA that was read is TGTGCTAGCAGTAGGGGGGACTGGGGGTATGCT. The J gene is TRBJ2-1, the V gene TRBV17, with 11 nucleotides matching TRBD2. The read terminates 4 residues ahead of where the CDR3 ends, so the germline J gene completes it. The ends lost 3 bases at V and 4 bases at J; junction bases unmatched: 2. Germline CDR1 is MNHDT and CDR2 is YYDKIL. The CDR3 has 15 amino acids. The full variable domain, with the rest looked up from reference TRBV17 and TRBJ2-1, is DTTVKQNPRYKLARVGKPVNLICSQTMNHDTMYWYQKKPNQAPKLLLFYYDKILNREADTFEKFQSSRPNNSFCSLYIGSAGLEYSAMYLCASSRGDWGYAEQFFGPGTRLTVL.

Remarks on this clone: Gene and germline names: mouse. Incomplete CDR3 DNA: TGCACCTGCAGTGCGGCAGTTAGTCAAAAC. Protein product: CTCSAAVSQN. The full CDR3 reads CTCSAAVSQNTLYF. The chain couples TRBV1 to TRBJ2-4; D uncertain. The read stops 4 residues short of the end of the CDR3; the missing end is completed from the germline J gene. CDR1 NSQYPW and CDR2 LRSPGD come from the germline V gene (reference sequence). The CDR3 is 14 residues long. Deletions cut 3 bases from V and 0 bases from J, with 7 bases between.

There are a few counts of this clone. These gene names are mouse names. The read ends 4 residues before the CDR3 terminus; that terminus is restored from the germline J gene. The V call is TRBV17, the J call TRBJ1-1; 8 positions agree with TRBD1. Germline CDR1 is MNHDT and CDR2 is YYDKIL. Unmatched junction bases numbered 5, after V lost 2 bases and J lost 3 bases. The CDR3 length is 15 residues. CDR3 sequence: CASSRTDREYTEVFF. CDR3 bases read: TGTGCTAGCAGTAGAACGGACAGGGAATACACA.

There are a few counts of this clone. Gene names and germline match the mouse. The CDR3 goes on 4 residues after the read ends, and that part is filled in from the germline J gene. The sample contains more than one DNA sequence encoding this CDR3. The chain employs TRBV13-2 and TRBJ2-2, with 11 nucleotides matching TRBD2. In germline, CDR1 is NNHNN, CDR2 SYGAGS (reference sequence). Germline trimming cut 3 bases from V and 0 bases from J; bases unmatched to any gene: 4. This CDR3 region has 17 residues. Partial CDR3 DNA: TGTGCCAGCGGTGGTGACTGGGGGGGTGCAAACACCGGG. Its protein product is CASGGDWGGANTG. The full CDR3 protein reads CASGGDWGGANTGQLYF.

Many counts were recorded for this clone. The genes and germline here are from mouse. The read terminates 4 residues ahead of where the CDR3 ends, so the germline J gene completes it. J is TRBJ1-4 and V is TRBV13-3; D perhaps matches TRBD1 (5 bases). Trimming left V 6 bases short and J 5 bases short, with 11 bases between. There are 13 residues in the CDR3. Germline assignment: CDR1 NNHDY and CDR2 SYVADS. The sequenced CDR3 bases are TGTGCCAGCATGAGGGGAGCGAACGAA. Translated: CASMRGANE. The entire CDR3 protein is CASMRGANERLFF.

This clone has more than one count but fewer than ten. The genes are named according to mouse. The read halts 4 residues ahead of the CDR3 end, with the missing end drawn from the germline J gene. The chain couples TRBV13-1 to TRBJ2-7; 7 nucleotides match TRBD1. CDR3 length: 13 residues. CDR1 and CDR2 from the germline V gene are NSHNY and SYGAGN. V lost 4 bases, J lost 3 bases, and 4 bases stayed unmatched. CDR3: CASSSQGDYEQYF. The part of the CDR3 DNA that was read is TGTGCCAGCAGTAGCCAGGGGGACTAT.

Points on this clone: Mouse gene names and germline throughout. The read finishes 4 residues shy of the CDR3 end, and the germline J gene is used to complete it. Other DNA sequences within the sample encode an identical CDR3. The rearrangement links TRBV1 to TRBJ2-4; 7 nucleotides agree with TRBD2. Germline CDR1 reads NSQYPW; CDR2 reads LRSPGD (reference sequence). V gave up 1 base and J gave up 0 bases; unmatched junction bases: 4. The CDR3 runs to 16 residues. Incomplete CDR3 DNA: TGCACCTGCAGTGCAGGCTGGGGGAGGAGTCAAAAC. Translated, it gives CTCSAGWGRSQN. The entire CDR3 sequence reads CTCSAGWGRSQNTLYF.

This clone has only a few counts. The protein here is the DNA translation, as the TCRdb protein differs from it at residue 12. The genes are named according to mouse. The observed sequence ends 3 residues before the CDR3 terminus, with the missing tail filled in from the germline J gene. The rearrangement joins TRBV13-1 to TRBJ1-6; D is undetermined. TRBJ1-6 is noted as an ORF with a role that remains uncertain. Germline V lookup: CDR1 NSHNY, CDR2 SYGAGN. The V end lost 0 bases, the J end lost 1 base, and 5 bases lay between the germline ends. This CDR3 contains 15 residues. The DNA read from the CDR3 is TGTGCCAGCAGTGATGTGGGGTCCTATAATTCGCCC. Translating it yields CASSDVGSYNSP. The whole CDR3 sequence is CASSDVGSYNSPLYF.

This clone was found a few times. These gene names are mouse names. The DNA ends 4 residues before the CDR3 does, and the rest of the CDR3 is filled in from the germline J gene. This chain connects TRBV1 to TRBJ1-4; tentative D call: TRBD1 (6 bases). This CDR3 has 13 residues. V was trimmed by 5 bases and J by 5 bases, leaving 9 bases between them. CDR1 is NSQYPW and CDR2 is LRSPGD in the germline V gene (reference sequence). CDR3 bases read: TGCACCTGCAGTATCGGACAGAACGAA. It encodes CTCSIGQNE. The entire CDR3 is CTCSIGQNERLFF.

This clone occurred a few times. Mouse germline and gene names are used. The part of the CDR3 DNA that was read is TGTGCCAGCAGTGGACAATCATAT. Translation: CASSGQSY. The whole CDR3 protein reads CASSGQSYEQYF. This chain joins TRBV13-1 and TRBJ2-7; D gene ambiguous. The read gets to within 4 residues of the CDR3 end, and the germline J gene fills in the rest. The CDR3 has 12 residues. The germline V gene has CDR1 NSHNY and CDR2 SYGAGN.

This clone occurred a few times. Mouse germline and gene names are used. Read sequence stops 4 residues before the CDR3 end, and the germline J gene provides the missing end. The V call is TRBV14, the J call TRBJ2-2; 11 bases match TRBD1. Germline V gene lookup returns CDR1 SGHDT and CDR2 FRDEAV. With 5 bases clipped from V and 3 bases from J, the junction kept 6 bases outside the gene matches. This CDR3 has 16 amino acids. The CDR3 protein is CASSPGQGEDTGQLYF. The DNA read from the CDR3 is TGTGCCAGCAGCCCGGGACAGGGGGAGGACACCGGG.

Details on this clone: Gene labels here are mouse ones. The read ends 4 residues before the CDR3 terminus; that terminus is restored from the germline J gene. This chain connects TRBV13-3 to TRBJ1-4, with TRBD1 identical over 9 bases. Germline CDR1 reads NNHDY; CDR2 reads SYVADS. This CDR3 contains 15 residues. Partial CDR3 DNA: TGTGCCAGCAGTGACCCCACAGGGGGCCGCGAA. This translates into CASSDPTGGRE. The whole CDR3 protein is CASSDPTGGRERLFF.

In regard to this clone: The gene names given are mouse names. With the read ending 4 residues before the CDR3 end, the germline J gene is used to fill in that end. The chain couples TRBV13-3 to TRBJ2-5, with 8 bases lining up with TRBD2. The CDR3 loop spans 14 amino acids. Germline-derived CDR1 and CDR2 are NNHDY and SYVADS. CDR3 DNA (partial): TGTGCCAGCAGTGAGTCTGGGGGGCCAGAC. It is translated as CASSESGGPD. The CDR3, in full, reads CASSESGGPDTQYF.

This clone has at least ten counts. These gene names are mouse names. Sequencing ends 4 residues short of the CDR3 end; the germline J gene provides the rest. This chain uses TRBV1 with TRBJ2-7, with a tentative D call TRBD1 (6 bases). The length of the CDR3 is 14 residues. Germline values: CDR1 NSQYPW, CDR2 LRSPGD (reference sequence). CDR3 region: CTCSARDMGYEQYF. The CDR3 DNA, read in part, is TGCACCTGCAGTGCCCGGGACATGGGATAT.

This clone was found many times. Gene names follow the mouse nomenclature. The read ends 4 residues shy of where the CDR3 ends; the end is completed using the germline J gene. This sequence joins TRBV13-3 and TRBJ2-3; the D gene is possibly TRBD1 (6 bases). Germline V gives CDR1 NNHDY, CDR2 SYVADS. V dropped 6 bases and J dropped 1 base, with 9 bases sitting between them. There are 13 residues in the CDR3. Partial CDR3 DNA: TGTGCCAGCAAAGGGGGTCGTGCAGAA. This sequence encodes CASKGGRAE. The CDR3 reads in full as CASKGGRAETLYF.

Remarks on this clone: Germline and genes here are mouse. The sequence runs out 4 residues before the end of the CDR3; the remainder is reconstructed from the germline J gene. The gene calls are TRBV19 and TRBJ1-1; no definite D call. Trimming removed 1 base at V and 0 bases at J, with 7 bases between. The CDR3 spans 14 residues. Germline V gives CDR1 FNHDT, CDR2 SITEND (reference sequence). CDR3 sequence: CASSITQTNTEVFF. The sequenced CDR3 bases are TGTGCCAGCAGTATAACCCAGACAAACACA.

Note on this clone: Gene names are the mouse ones. The read comes to an end 4 residues before the CDR3 does, leaving the germline J gene to fill in the end. This chain connects TRBV13-3 to TRBJ2-3; TRBD1 is a possible D gene (6 bases). V lost 5 bases and J 0 bases, leaving 13 bases between the germline ends. The germline CDR1 and CDR2 sequences are NNHDY and SYVADS. The CDR3 covers 15 residues. CDR3 sequence: CASRAADSSAETLYF. The covered CDR3 bases are TGTGCCAGCAGGGCTGCGGACAGCAGTGCAGAA.

This clone has a count of ten or more. Mouse gene names apply. Coverage ceases 4 residues before the CDR3 finishes, and the germline J gene fills in the end. The chain has TRBV16 and TRBJ2-1, with a weak D call TRBD1 (5 bases). The V and J ends lost 2 bases and 0 bases respectively, with 5 bases between them. The CDR3 has 14 amino acids. The V gene's germline CDR1 is SGHSA and CDR2 FRNQAP. Here the CDR3 reads CASSLQGNYAEQFF. The DNA read from the CDR3 is TGTGCAAGCAGCTTACAGGGTAACTATGCT.

Points on this clone: Gene names follow the mouse nomenclature. The part of the CDR3 DNA that was read is TGCACCTGCAGTGCAGATTTGGACAGGGTTGCT. Protein: CTCSADLDRVA. The entire CDR3 protein reads CTCSADLDRVAEQFF. The chain employs TRBV1 and TRBJ2-1; TRBD1 matches 8 bases. The read gets to within 4 residues of the CDR3 end, and the germline J gene fills in the rest. The CDR3 length is 15 residues. The germline gives CDR1 NSQYPW, CDR2 LRSPGD (reference sequence). V lost 0 bases to trimming and J lost 6 bases; unmatched junction nucleotides: 4.

As for this clone: Mouse gene names and germline throughout. The CDR3 extends 4 residues past the end of the read, so its final part is completed from the germline J gene. The V gene is TRBV13-3, the J gene TRBJ1-1; 7 bases agree with TRBD1. The CDR3 is 15 amino acids. The germline CDR1 and CDR2 sequences are NNHDY and SYVADS. Trimming cost V 3 bases and J 0 bases; bases outside gene matches: 5. CDR3 DNA (partial): TGTGCCAGCAGTGGGACAGGCCCTGCAAACACA. Its translation: CASSGTGPANT. The entire CDR3 reads CASSGTGPANTEVFF.

This clone was seen ten or more times. Gene labels here are mouse ones. Read sequence stops 4 residues before the CDR3 end, and the germline J gene provides the missing end. This chain links TRBV1 with TRBJ2-2, with TRBD2 as a possible D gene (7 bases). The germline gives CDR1 NSQYPW, CDR2 LRSPGD (reference sequence). The V end was cut by 0 bases, the J end by 4 bases, with 9 bases between. This CDR3 spans 15 amino acids. Here the CDR3 reads CTCSADGGPTGQLYF. The DNA read from the CDR3 is TGCACCTGCAGTGCAGATGGGGGGCCCACCGGG. Variable domain in full (rest from reference TRBV1 and TRBJ2-2): VTLLEQNPRWRLVPRGQAVNLRCILKNSQYPWMSWYQQDLQKQLQWLFTLRSPGDKEVKSLPGADYLATRVTDTELRLQVANMSQGRTLYCTCSADGGPTGQLYFGEGSKLTVL.

This clone was counted between two and nine times. The genes and germline here are from mouse. With the read ending 4 residues before the CDR3 end, the germline J gene is used to fill in that end. The gene calls are TRBV19 and TRBJ2-1; 7 bases match TRBD2. J lost 6 bases, V lost 0 bases, and 3 bases had no gene match. CDR1 and CDR2 (germline): FNHDT, SITEND (reference sequence). This CDR3 is built from 14 residues. Partial CDR3 DNA: TGTGCCAGCAGTATAGTGCTGGGGGTTGCT. Translated, it gives CASSIVLGVA. From start to end, the CDR3 is CASSIVLGVAEQFF.

Only a few counts were recorded for this clone. Genes and germline come from the mouse. The read is 4 residues too short to cover the CDR3 end, so that end is filled in from the germline J gene. V usage is TRBV13-1 and J usage is TRBJ2-3; tentatively, D is TRBD1 (6 bases). The germline CDR1 and CDR2 sequences are NSHNY and SYGAGN. This CDR3 has 16 residues. V was trimmed by 2 bases and J by 0 bases, leaving 13 bases between them. CDR3 in amino acids: CASSDLGGASAETLYF. CDR3 bases read: TGTGCCAGCAGTGACTTAGGGGGAGCTAGTGCAGAA.

With respect to this clone: Gene names are the mouse ones. The missing CDR3 end, 4 residues past where the read stops, is filled in from the germline J gene. The V gene is TRBV19, the J gene TRBJ2-1; TRBD1 matches at 11 bases. This CDR3 region has 15 residues. Germline-derived CDR1 and CDR2 are FNHDT and SITEND (reference sequence). The CDR3 loop is CASSRTGGAPAEQFF. The part of the CDR3 DNA that was read is TGTGCCAGCAGTAGGACAGGGGGCGCTCCCGCT.

A word on this clone: The gene symbols are mouse symbols. Read coverage stops 4 residues before the CDR3 terminus; the germline J gene supplies the remainder. The rearrangement uses TRBV13-2 and TRBJ2-4, with 8 bases matching TRBD2. CDR1 NNHNN and CDR2 SYGAGS come from the germline V gene (reference sequence). The CDR3 is 16 amino acids. V lost 1 base to trimming and J lost 0 bases; unmatched junction nucleotides: 4. CDR3 sequence reads: CASGDQLGASQNTLYF. The covered CDR3 bases are TGTGCCAGCGGTGATCAACTGGGGGCTAGTCAAAAC.

This clone was observed a handful of times. Here the gene names and germline are mouse. The CDR3 goes on 4 residues after the read ends, and that part is filled in from the germline J gene. The chain has TRBV13-3 and TRBJ2-4; TRBD2 aligns across 9 bases. The CDR3 covers 14 residues. Germline V gives CDR1 NNHDY, CDR2 SYVADS. The chain's CDR3 is CASTTGGLENTLYF. The sequenced part of the CDR3 DNA is TGTGCCAGCACCACTGGGGGGTTGGAAAAC.

To note about this clone: Gene names refer to mouse genes. The read ends 4 residues early relative to the CDR3; the germline J gene fills the gap. The chain uses TRBV13-2 and TRBJ2-2; 7 positions agree with TRBD1. With V trimmed by 5 bases and J by 4 bases, 5 bases remained unmatched. Germline-derived CDR1 and CDR2 are NNHNN and SYGAGS (reference sequence). The CDR3 runs to 14 residues. CDR3: CASGDRVGTGQLYF. CDR3 DNA, as far as it was read: TGTGCCAGCGGCGACAGGGTGGGCACCGGG.

This clone was recorded a few times. Mouse gene names apply. The CDR3 DNA, read in part, is TGTGCCAGCGGTGAGGACTTTTCAAACACCGGG. Its protein product is CASGEDFSNTG. The whole CDR3 region reads CASGEDFSNTGQLYF. The chain couples TRBV13-2 to TRBJ2-2; D is possibly TRBD2 (5 bases). The DNA ends 4 residues before the CDR3 does, and the rest of the CDR3 is filled in from the germline J gene. The V end was cut by 2 bases, the J end by 0 bases, with 8 bases between. CDR1 NNHNN and CDR2 SYGAGS come from the germline V gene (reference sequence). The CDR3 sequence is 15 residues long.

Turning to this clone: Gene names are the mouse ones. The read is 4 residues too short to cover the CDR3 end, so that end is filled in from the germline J gene. The gene calls are TRBV19 and TRBJ2-2, with TRBD1 matching over 9 bases. The CDR3 runs to 16 residues. V shed 4 bases and J 1 base; nucleotides not matched to a gene: 5. Germline V gene sequence: CDR1 FNHDT, CDR2 SITEND (reference sequence). The CDR3 is CASSLTGGLNTGQLYF. The sequenced part of the CDR3 DNA is TGTGCCAGCAGTCTGACAGGGGGGTTAAACACCGGG.